This TCR beta chain is drawn from a study of type 1 and type 2 diabetes patients (dated by TCRdb to 2016 to 2017). Regarding the study in general: The cohort comprised 9 or 10 type 1 diabetes patients, a few type 2 diabetes patients and roughly 6 nondiabetic controls recruited in China. Sequencing of the TCRbeta libraries was paired-end and was performed on Illumina HiSeq 2000 or MiSeq instruments. Throughout the study, CD4 or CD8 MicroBeads on MACS columns were used to positively select CD4+ and CD8+ T cells from PBMCs. A total of 15 million to 20 million paired-end reads were generated across the whole study. TCRbeta repertoires were profiled by high-throughput sequencing in the study to compare type 1 diabetes, type 2 diabetes and nondiabetic individuals. V gene usage was similar between roughly 19-cycle and approximately 27-cycle amplification, suggesting similar primer efficiencies and random PCR bias. For the type 1 diabetes patients, the type 2 diabetes patients acted as a disease comparison group. Broad study findings and their caveats: In both CD4+ and CD8+ T cells, type 2 diabetes repertoires were highly diverse and significantly more diverse than type 1 diabetes repertoires. Study groups were not matched for age and gender, which possibly biased interpretation. Because only a limited number of T2D and control samples were sequenced, some T1D-only HECs might also appear in more T2D or control samples. Type 2 diabetes patients had few highly-expanded CD4+ clones (median one), and those clones made up a median approximately 3.9% of reads. Type 2 diabetes and control samples had highly correlated V and J gene usage patterns, with an average between-sample correlation of around 0.97.

All diabetic patients met standard classification criteria for type 1 or type 2 diabetes, with glucose and C-peptide assessed by WHO-recommended methods. Donors were excluded if they had other autoimmune diseases or infections within the previous four weeks. Approximately 9.7 milliliters of peripheral blood were drawn from each participant. LymphoPrep density separation was used to isolate PBMCs. This sample was sequenced with an Illumina MiSeq. Genomic DNA from sorted T cell subsets was used as template for TCRbeta CDR3 amplification. The TCRbeta CDR3 region was amplified by multiplex PCR with 30 forward and 13 reverse primers. AMPure XP beads were used to purify the PCR products, after which a second approximately 25-cycle PCR added indices and adaptors. Libraries were gel-purified using the QIAquick Gel Extraction Kit before sequencing. The original methods were these. Paired-end reads were merged with FLASH and aligned to IMGT V, D and J germline references using IgBLAST. After reads whose alignment identity to germline references fell below 70% were discarded, approximately 11 million reads remained study-wide. Following IMGT definitions, CDR3 boundaries, reading frame and productivity were assigned. Highly-expanded clones were defined as clones at or above 1% of reads, and diversity was measured by normalized Shannon entropy. Unpaired two-tailed t-tests were used to test group differences in Shannon entropy. TCRdb cleaned the public reads at Q25 with fastp, built clones with MiXCR and kept in-frame beta chains. Entries that share a CDR3 protein sequence are merged under the most common genes and DNA. The V and J calls shown here were made by TCRdb, not taken from the authors' results. For this sample the table gives around 300,000 distinct CDR3 sequences, of which roughly 48% were detected only once. Approximately 15% of the sample is held by the ten biggest clonotypes.

As regards this clonotype: No antigen is known for it. Base qualities are not at hand, and no much larger clone is one base apart.

The CDR3 has 12 amino acids, counting the end cysteine and phenylalanine. Only CDR3 DNA remains: 36 bases, in frame from the first base. The germline V gene gives CDR1 as MDHEN and CDR2 as SYDVKM. The junction carries 4 bases between V and J, which are trimmed by 6 bases and 4 bases respectively. The specimen was peripheral blood mononuclear cells (PBMCs). The receptor comes from a man between 18 and 29 years old with type 2 diabetes. The chain links TRBV28 with TRBJ2-6; the D gene is unclear. The CDR3 protein sequence reads: CASRKGANVLTF. The nucleotide sequence reads TGTGCCAGCAGAAAAGGGGCCAACGTCCTGACTTTC. The CDR3 plus the reference TRBV28 and TRBJ2-6 genes for the other parts give the full variable domain: DVKVTQSSRYLVKRTGEKVFLECVQDMDHENMFWYRQDPGLGLRLIYFSYDVKMKEKGDIPEGYSVSREKKERFSLILESASTNQTSMYLCASRKGANVLTFGAGSRLTVL.